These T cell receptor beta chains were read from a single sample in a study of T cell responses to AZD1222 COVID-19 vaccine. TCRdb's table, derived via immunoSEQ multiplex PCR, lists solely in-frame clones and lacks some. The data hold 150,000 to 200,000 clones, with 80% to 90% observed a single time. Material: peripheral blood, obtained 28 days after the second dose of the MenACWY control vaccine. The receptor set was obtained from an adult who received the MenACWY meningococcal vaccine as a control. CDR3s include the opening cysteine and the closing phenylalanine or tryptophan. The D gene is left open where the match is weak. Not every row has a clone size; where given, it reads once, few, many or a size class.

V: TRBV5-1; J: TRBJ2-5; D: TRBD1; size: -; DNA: TGCGCCAGCAGCTTGATGGGACAGGGGAGCGAGGAGACCCAGTACTTC; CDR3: CASSLMGQGSEETQYF
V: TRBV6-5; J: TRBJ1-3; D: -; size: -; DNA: TGTGCCAGCAGTTACTCCCCAGCCTCTGGAAACACCATATATTTT; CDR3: CASSYSPASGNTIYF
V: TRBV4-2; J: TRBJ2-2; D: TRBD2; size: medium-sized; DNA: TGTGCCAGCAGCCAAGACACTAGCGGGAGGTCGAACACCGGGGAGCTGTTTTTT; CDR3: CASSQDTSGRSNTGELFF
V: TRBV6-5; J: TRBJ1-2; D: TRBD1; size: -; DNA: TGTGCCAGCTCGGGACAGCAGCTCAACTATGGCTACACCTTC; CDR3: CASSGQQLNYGYTF
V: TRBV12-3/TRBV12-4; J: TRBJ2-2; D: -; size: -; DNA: TGTGCCAGCTGGGGGGTAGGCACCGGGGAGCTGTTTTTT; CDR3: CASWGVGTGELFF
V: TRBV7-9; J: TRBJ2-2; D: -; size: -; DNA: TGTGCCAGCAGCCTGCCCCGGCACCCCACCGGGGAGCTGTTTTTT; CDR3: CASSLPRHPTGELFF
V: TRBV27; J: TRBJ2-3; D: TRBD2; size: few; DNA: TGTGCCAGCAGTTTACTCGGGACTAGCGGATTCACAGATACGCAGTATTTT; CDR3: CASSLLGTSGFTDTQYF
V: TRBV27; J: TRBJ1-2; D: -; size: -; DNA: TGTGCCAGCAGTTTTGGGGTTGACTATGGCTACACCTTC; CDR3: CASSFGVDYGYTF
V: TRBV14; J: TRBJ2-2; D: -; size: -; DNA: TGTGCCAGCAGCCTCCGAGAGATCGGGGAGCTGTTTTTT; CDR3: CASSLREIGELFF
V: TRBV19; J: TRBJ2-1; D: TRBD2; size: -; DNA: TGTGCCAGTAGTACCCTCCCCAGCGGGAGAGGTGAGCAGTTCTTC; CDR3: CASSTLPSGRGEQFF
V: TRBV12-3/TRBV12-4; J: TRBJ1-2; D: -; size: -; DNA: TGTGCCAGCAGTAGGTTAGGTGGCTACACCTTC; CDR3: CASSRLGGYTF
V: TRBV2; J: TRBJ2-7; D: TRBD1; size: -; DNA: TGTGCCAGCAGGGGTGGACAGGACTACGAGCAGTACTTC; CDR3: CASRGGQDYEQYF
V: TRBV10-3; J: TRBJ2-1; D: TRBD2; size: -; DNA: TGTGCCATCAGTGTGGGGGTTCTAGCGGGAGTCACCAATGAGCAGTTCTTC; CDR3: CAISVGVLAGVTNEQFF
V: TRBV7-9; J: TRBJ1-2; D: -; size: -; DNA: TGTGCCAGCAGCTCCATAGCCGGCTATGGCTACACCTTC; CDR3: CASSSIAGYGYTF
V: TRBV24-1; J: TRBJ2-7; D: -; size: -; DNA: TGTGCCACCAGTGCTTTCTACCGGGGACCTCAGGGGGAGCAGTACTTC; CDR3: CATSAFYRGPQGEQYF
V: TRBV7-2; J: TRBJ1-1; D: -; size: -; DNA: TGTGCCAGCAGCTTATTTACGAACACTGAAGCTTTCTTT; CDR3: CASSLFTNTEAFF
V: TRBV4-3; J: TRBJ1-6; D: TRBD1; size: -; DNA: TGCGCCAGCAGCCAAAGAAGCGATGAAGGGACAGGACCGATCCCCTATAATTCACCCCTCCACTTT; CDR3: CASSQRSDEGTGPIPYNSPLHF
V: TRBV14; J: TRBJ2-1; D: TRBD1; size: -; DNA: TGTGCCAGCAGCCAAGTGCAGGGGGTGTCCTACAATGAGCAGTTCTTC; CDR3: CASSQVQGVSYNEQFF
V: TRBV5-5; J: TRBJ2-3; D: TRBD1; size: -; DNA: TGTGCCAGCACCAGGGGACAGGACCCCACAGATACGCAGTATTTT; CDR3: CASTRGQDPTDTQYF
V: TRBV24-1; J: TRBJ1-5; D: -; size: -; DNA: TGTGCCACCAGCAACTTTGATAGCAATCAGCCCCAGCATTTT; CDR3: CATSNFDSNQPQHF
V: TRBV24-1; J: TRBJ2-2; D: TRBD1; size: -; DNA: TGTGCCACCAGTACCGGGACAGGGTGGGTTCGCGGGGAGCTGTTTTTT; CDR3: CATSTGTGWVRGELFF
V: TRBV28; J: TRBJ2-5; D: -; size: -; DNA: TGTGCCAGCAGTTTGACTTCTAGGTTAGGGCAAGAGACCCAGTACTTC; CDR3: CASSLTSRLGQETQYF
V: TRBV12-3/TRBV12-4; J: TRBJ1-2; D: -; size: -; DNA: TGTGCCAGCAAAATCCGGTACTATGGCTACACCTTC; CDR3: CASKIRYYGYTF
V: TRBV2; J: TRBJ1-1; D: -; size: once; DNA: TGTGCCAGCAGTGAACGGACCGGGGCCGCTGACTGGGAAGCTTTCTTT; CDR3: CASSERTGAADWEAFF
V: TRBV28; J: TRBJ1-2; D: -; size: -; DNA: TGTGCCAGCAGTCCAGAACCCCTCTATGGCTACACCTTC; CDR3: CASSPEPLYGYTF
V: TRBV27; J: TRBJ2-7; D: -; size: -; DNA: TGTGCCAGCAGTTTATGGTCCGGGTACGAGCAGTACTTC; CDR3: CASSLWSGYEQYF
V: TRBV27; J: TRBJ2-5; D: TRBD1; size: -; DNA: TGTGCCAGCAGTCAAGGGACAGGGTATAGGGGAGAGACCCAGTACTTC; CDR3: CASSQGTGYRGETQYF
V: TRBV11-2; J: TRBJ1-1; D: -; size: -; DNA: TGTGCCAGCAGCTTAGGGAGGGAAACTGAAGCTTTCTTT; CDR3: CASSLGRETEAFF
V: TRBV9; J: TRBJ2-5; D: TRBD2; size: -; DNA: TGTGCCAGCAGCGTGGGCTCACTAGCGGGAGAGGAGACCCAGTACTTC; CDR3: CASSVGSLAGEETQYF
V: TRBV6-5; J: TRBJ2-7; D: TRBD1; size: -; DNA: TGTGCCAGCAGTTATGGGACAGAACTCGAGCAGTACTTC; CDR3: CASSYGTELEQYF
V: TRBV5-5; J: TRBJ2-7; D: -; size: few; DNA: TGTGCCAGCAGCTTAGGCAGGGGACTCTCCTACGAGCAGTACTTC; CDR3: CASSLGRGLSYEQYF
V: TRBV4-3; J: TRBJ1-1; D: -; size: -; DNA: TGCGCCAGCAGCCAAGAAAATCAGGCAACTGAAGCTTTCTTT; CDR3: CASSQENQATEAFF
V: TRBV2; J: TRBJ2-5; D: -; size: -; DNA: TGTGCCAGCAGTGGGATACCGAGAGAGACCCAGTACTTC; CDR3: CASSGIPRETQYF
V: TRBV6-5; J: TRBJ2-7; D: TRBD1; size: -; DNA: TGTGCCAGCTGGACAGGGGGCGAGCAGTACTTC; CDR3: CASWTGGEQYF
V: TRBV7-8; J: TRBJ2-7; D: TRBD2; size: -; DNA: TGTGCCAGCAGCTTAGATGGTAGCGGGACCGAGCAGTACTTC; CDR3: CASSLDGSGTEQYF
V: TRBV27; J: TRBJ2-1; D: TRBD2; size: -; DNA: TGTGCCAGCAGTTTAGGATCAGCGGGAGGCTACAATGAGCAGTTCTTC; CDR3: CASSLGSAGGYNEQFF
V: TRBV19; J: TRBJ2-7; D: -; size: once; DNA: TGTGCCAGTAGTCCTCCCCATCGACCCGAGCAGTACTTC; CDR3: CASSPPHRPEQYF
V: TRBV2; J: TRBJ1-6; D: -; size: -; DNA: TGTGCCAGCAGTGGCCTTAATAATTCACCCCTCCACTTT; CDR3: CASSGLNNSPLHF
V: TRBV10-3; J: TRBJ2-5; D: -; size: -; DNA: TGTGCCATCAGAAAGACAGCACAAGAGACCCAGTACTTC; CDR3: CAIRKTAQETQYF
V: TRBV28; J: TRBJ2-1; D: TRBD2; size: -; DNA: TGTGCCAGCAGTTTGCATAGCGGGAGCCAGCTCCATGAGCAGTTCTTC; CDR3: CASSLHSGSQLHEQFF
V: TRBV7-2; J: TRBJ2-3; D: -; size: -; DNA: TGTGCCAGCAGCTTAGGGGGTCACGGCGGAGATACGCAGTATTTT; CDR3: CASSLGGHGGDTQYF
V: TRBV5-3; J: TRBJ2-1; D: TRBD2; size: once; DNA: TGTGCCAGCATGATTCCGGGACCCGGGGGGAATGAGCAGTTCTTC; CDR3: CASMIPGPGGNEQFF
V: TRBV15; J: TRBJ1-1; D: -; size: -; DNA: TGTGCCACCGGCCGTGGGGGGAACACTGAAGCTTTCTTT; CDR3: CATGRGGNTEAFF